This T cell receptor beta chain was sequenced in a study of beta chain features in type 1 diabetes. Overall study findings and caveats: Among all four CD4+ subsets, Type 1 diabetes patients had TCRB CDR3s that were moderately but significantly shorter. Any HLA-type effect on TCRB rearrangement remained unresolved here.

CDR1 is SNHLY and CDR2 is FYNNEI in the germline V gene. The CDR3 sequence is 12 residues long. V dropped 10 bases and J dropped 8 bases, with 17 bases sitting between them. Only a few counts were recorded for this clone. Its antigen is currently unknown. Expressed TCRB transcripts were sequenced because the entire RNA isolate underwent reverse transcription. Profiled with immunoSEQ multiplex PCR; TCRdb holds only in-frame clones, not every one. The sample holds 680,000 or so clones, roughly 13% seen once. The sequenced material came from naive CD4+ T cells from blood. The J gene is TRBJ1-2, the V gene TRBV2, with a tentative D call TRBD1 (6 bases). The sequence came from a man younger than 30 with type 1 diabetes. CDR3 sequence reads: CATSGEAGGYTF. The CDR3 bases are TGTGCCACCTCAGGGGAAGCGGGAGGCTACACCTTC.